Presented here are 20 T cell receptor beta chains from one specimen sequenced in a study of T-cell memory formation after mild COVID-19. MiXCR, run by TCRdb on the 5' RACE reads, gives a single entry per CDR3 protein. The sample carries nearly 110,000 distinct CDR3 sequences, around 15% recorded once. Sample: PBMCs or a T cell subset sorted from them (not recorded which). The receptors come from a man aged 18 to 29 who had mild COVID-19 (a few samples of this study predate the infection). Cell type and time point are not known.

V and J are TRBV7-8 and TRBJ2-5; 13 bases are shared with TRBD2. Germline trimming cut 5 bases from V and 6 bases from J; bases unmatched to any gene: 18. Germline CDR1 reads SGHVS; CDR2 reads FQNEAQ. This CDR3 has 19 residues. CDR3 protein: CASSLTSGGTRVGSQTQYF. The CDR3 DNA sequence: TGTGCCAGCAGCCTGACTAGCGGGGGGACGCGGGTTGGGAGTCAGACCCAGTACTTC. Supplemented by reference TRBV7-8 and TRBJ2-5, the full variable domain reads GAGVSQSPRYKVAKRGQDVALRCDPISGHVSLFWYQQALGQGPEFLTYFQNEAQLDKSGLPSDRFFAERPEGSVSTLKIQRTQQEDSAVYLCASSLTSGGTRVGSQTQYFGPGTRLLVL.

The chain combines TRBV20-1 with TRBJ2-7; 8 bases map to TRBD2. The CDR3 sequence is 13 residues long. V gave up 3 bases and J gave up 7 bases; unmatched junction bases: 8. Germline CDR1 DFQATT, CDR2 SNEGSKA (reference sequence). CDR3 region: CSASAWRGDEQYF. CDR3 nucleotides: TGCAGTGCTAGTGCTTGGCGGGGGGATGAGCAGTACTTC.

This clonotype was counted ten times or more. The rearrangement joins TRBV12-3 or TRBV12-4 to TRBJ1-3, with D hard to call. The CDR3 sequence is 11 residues long. V was shortened by 4 bases and J by 8 bases, with 6 bases between the two germline ends. CDR3 region: CASSWSDTIYF. CDR3 coding DNA: TGTGCCAGCAGTTGGTCAGACACCATATATTTT.

There are a few counts of this clonotype. The chain has TRBV29-1 and TRBJ2-1, with 9 bases that match TRBD2. The germline V gene has CDR1 SQVTM and CDR2 ANQGSEA. The V segment lost 7 bases and the J segment 6 bases; nucleotides outside the gene matches: 10. The CDR3 extends over 14 amino acids. CDR3 residues: CSAPGGGAFNEQFF. CDR3 sequence (DNA): TGCAGCGCTCCTGGCGGGGGGGCGTTCAATGAGCAGTTCTTC.

This clonotype was seen a few times. CDR3 sequence (DNA): TGCGCCAGCAGCCAAGAGGCCAGCGTTTTCGGAAACACCATATATTTT. Its translation: CASSQEASVFGNTIYF. The V gene is TRBV4-1, the J gene TRBJ1-3; D gene ambiguous. Trimming took off 0 bases at V and 4 bases at J, with 13 bases between the two ends. The CDR3 spans 16 residues. The germline CDR1 and CDR2 sequences are MGHRA and YSYEKL.

The chain is built from TRBV14 and TRBJ2-7; TRBD2 is a possible D gene (5 bases). The CDR3 totals 16 residues. CDR1 SGHDN and CDR2 FVKESK come from the germline V gene. V shed 3 bases and J shed 2 bases, with 17 bases lying between them. CDR3 sequence (DNA): TGTGCCAGCAGCCACTACGCGGTGGACGGGACCTACGAGCAGTACTTC. It encodes CASSHYAVDGTYEQYF.

This clonotype was detected a few times. CDR3 nucleotides: TGCGCCAGCAGCTTGGCCCACGGACAAAGCAATGAGCAGTTCTTC. Translation gives CASSLAHGQSNEQFF. The V and J genes are TRBV5-1 and TRBJ2-1; a possible D gene is TRBD1 (5 bases). The V gene lost 0 bases and the J gene lost 6 bases, with 13 bases spanning the gap. Per germline, CDR1 SGHRS and CDR2 YFSETQ. This CDR3 is built from 15 residues.

The chain is built from TRBV13 and TRBJ2-3; 8 bases fit TRBD2. The CDR3 sequence is 14 residues long. The ends lost 8 bases at V and 0 bases at J; junction bases unmatched: 4. The germline V gene has CDR1 PRHDT and CDR2 FYEKMQ (reference sequence). The CDR3 region has the DNA TGTGCCAGCGAGCGGGGGCCTAGCACAGATACGCAGTATTTT. Translated: CASERGPSTDTQYF.

The V and J genes are TRBV6-2 or TRBV6-3 and TRBJ2-7, with D perhaps TRBD1 or TRBD2 (5 bases each). CDR1 is MNHEY and CDR2 is SVGEGT in the germline V gene. V gave up 5 bases and J gave up 4 bases, with 18 bases separating them. The CDR3 loop spans 15 amino acids. CDR3 DNA sequence: TGTGCCAGCAGTACCCCCGGGACGAATCTTTACGAGCAGTACTTC. Its protein product is CASSTPGTNLYEQYF.

The V call is TRBV7-8, the J call TRBJ2-2, with D unclear. The CDR3 has 16 residues. Looked up from germline, CDR1 is SGHVS and CDR2 is FQNEAQ. With 3 bases removed from V and 4 bases from J, the gap between germline ends came to 15 bases. CDR3: CASSFSKASGTGELFF. Here the CDR3 DNA reads TGTGCCAGCAGCTTTAGTAAGGCTTCGGGCACCGGGGAGCTGTTTTTT.

The CDR3 protein is CASSWGLAGSTGEQYF. The CDR3, as DNA: TGTGCCAGCAGCTGGGGACTAGCGGGGTCCACGGGTGAGCAGTACTTC. The chain couples TRBV13 to TRBJ2-7; TRBD2 matches 13 bases. This CDR3 has 16 residues. V was pared by 4 bases and J by 7 bases, with 10 bases of the junction left unmatched. CDR1 is PRHDT, CDR2 FYEKMQ, per germline (reference sequence). The full variable domain, completed using reference TRBV13 and TRBJ2-7, is AAGVIQSPRHLIKEKRETATLKCYPIPRHDTVYWYQQGPGQDPQFLISFYEKMQSDKGSIPDRFSAQQFSDYHSELNMSSLELGDSALYFCASSWGLAGSTGEQYFGPGTRLTVT.

This clonotype was counted between two and nine times. The J gene is TRBJ2-7, the V gene TRBV3-1; the match to TRBD2 covers 8 bases. This CDR3 comprises 15 residues. Germline V gene sequence: CDR1 LGHDT, CDR2 YNNKEL (reference sequence). The junction had 5 bases not matched to a gene; V was cut back by 0 bases and J by 4 bases. DNA of the CDR3: TGTGCCAGCAGCCAAGACGGGTCTAGCGGGTACGAGCAGTACTTC. It is translated as CASSQDGSSGYEQYF.

This clonotype has only a few counts. The chain links TRBV6-5 to TRBJ2-5, with D perhaps assigned TRBD1 or TRBD2 (6 bases each). CDR1 is MNHEY and CDR2 is SVGAGI in the germline V gene. This CDR3 contains 16 residues. Deletions cut 6 bases from V and 4 bases from J, with 21 bases between. The CDR3: CASSPYPWGAGETQYF. In DNA form, the CDR3 reads TGTGCCAGCAGCCCTTATCCGTGGGGGGCGGGAGAGACCCAGTACTTC.

This chain links TRBV6-5 with TRBJ1-1; D uncertain. Trimming took 0 bases from V and 4 from J, leaving 12 bases between them. The CDR3 loop spans 15 amino acids. CDR1 is MNHEY, CDR2 SVGAGI, per germline. The DNA for the CDR3 is TGTGCCAGCAGTTACTCATGGGGTATCGGCACTGAAGCTTTCTTT. Translation gives CASSYSWGIGTEAFF.

The chain has TRBV11-2 and TRBJ2-4; 8 nucleotides line up with TRBD1. Looked up from germline, CDR1 is SGHAT and CDR2 is FQNNGV. With 3 bases clipped from V and 1 base from J, the junction kept 8 bases outside the gene matches. The CDR3 is 17 amino acids. CDR3 loop: CASSLEWRTGAKNIQYF. The CDR3 nucleotides are TGTGCCAGCAGCTTGGAGTGGCGGACAGGGGCCAAAAACATTCAGTACTTC.

This clonotype was observed a few times. The V call is TRBV29-1, the J call TRBJ1-2; no reliable D call. CDR1 is SQVTM and CDR2 is ANQGSEA in the germline V gene. The CDR3 consists of 13 residues. V was pared by 7 bases and J by 1 base, with 13 bases between. Here the CDR3 reads CSAGLEVNYGYTF. The DNA for the CDR3 is TGCAGCGCCGGGCTAGAAGTTAACTATGGCTACACCTTC.

This clonotype was observed at least ten times. This chain connects TRBV12-3 or TRBV12-4 to TRBJ1-2; D might be TRBD1 (6 bases). The V and J ends lost 5 bases and 0 bases respectively, with 10 bases between them. The CDR3 covers 14 residues. CDR3 in DNA: TGTGCCAGCAGTGCGGGACAAGCTAACTATGGCTACACCTTC. This translates into CASSAGQANYGYTF.

This clonotype was seen a handful of times. The V gene is TRBV7-9, the J gene TRBJ2-7; no clear D. This CDR3 is 12 amino acids long. Germline values: CDR1 SEHNR, CDR2 FQNEAQ (reference sequence). With 7 bases removed from V and 4 bases from J, the gap between germline ends came to 11 bases. The CDR3 DNA is TGTGCCAGCAACTCCGGTCGGTACGAGCAGTACTTC. Its protein is CASNSGRYEQYF.

The chain couples TRBV4-2 to TRBJ1-5, with 7 bases identical to TRBD1. The V segment lost 6 bases and the J segment 1 base; nucleotides outside the gene matches: 9. The CDR3 totals 16 residues. Germline CDR1 is LGHNA and CDR2 is YNFKEQ. CDR3 bases: TGTGCCAGCAGTCCTAATTACAGGGGAAGCAATCAGCCCCAGCATTTT. This encodes CASSPNYRGSNQPQHF.

The rearrangement joins TRBV15 to TRBJ2-7, with TRBD1 identical over 8 bases. Germline CDR1 and CDR2: LNHNV and YYDKDF (reference sequence). V trimming: 3 bases; J trimming: 5 bases; junction bases outside the gene matches: 3. The CDR3 contains 13 residues. This CDR3 reads CATSRTGVDEQYV. In DNA, the CDR3 is TGTGCCACCAGCAGGACAGGGGTTGACGAGCAGTACGTC.